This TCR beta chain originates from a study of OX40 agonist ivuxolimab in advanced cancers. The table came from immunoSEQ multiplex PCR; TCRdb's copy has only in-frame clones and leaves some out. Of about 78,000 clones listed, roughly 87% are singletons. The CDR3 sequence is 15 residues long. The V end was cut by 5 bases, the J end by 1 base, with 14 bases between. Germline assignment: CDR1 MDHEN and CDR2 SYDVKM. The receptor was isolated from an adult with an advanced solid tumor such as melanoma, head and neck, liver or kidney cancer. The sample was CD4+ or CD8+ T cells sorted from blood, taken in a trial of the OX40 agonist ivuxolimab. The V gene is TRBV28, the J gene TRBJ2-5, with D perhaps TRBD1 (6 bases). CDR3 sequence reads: CASSLQGGGQETQYF. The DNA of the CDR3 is TGTGCCAGCAGTCTACAGGGCGGAGGCCAAGAGACCCAGTACTTC. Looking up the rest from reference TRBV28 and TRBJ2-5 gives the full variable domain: DVKVTQSSRYLVKRTGEKVFLECVQDMDHENMFWYRQDPGLGLRLIYFSYDVKMKEKGDIPEGYSVSREKKERFSLILESASTNQTSMYLCASSLQGGGQETQYFGPGTRLLVL.